The source of this T cell receptor beta chain is a study of cytomegalovirus exposure and HLA in healthy donors. For this clone: Its antigen is unknown.

The donors comprised healthy bone marrow donors. The CDR3 sequence is 14 residues long. The V end was cut by 2 bases, the J end by 4 bases, with 9 bases between. Germline values: CDR1 LGHNA, CDR2 YSLEER. Regarding the study as a whole: In a later analysis, 16,951 TCR beta sequences were associated with HLA alleles at 0.05 false discovery rate. Investigators reported 150 to 200 TCR beta chains as tied to cytomegalovirus.

The PCR ran on 60 Vbeta and 13 Jbeta primers. Produced via immunoSEQ multiplex PCR; TCRdb's table is partial and in-frame only. Of 90,000 to 110,000 clones in the sample, around four fifths were seen once. Material: PBMCs. The chain is built from TRBV4-3 and TRBJ1-5; D remains ambiguous. This receptor was identified in a man aged 25-45 years in good health and CMV-seronegative. CDR3 coding DNA: TGCGCCAGCAGCCAAAACTATAGAAATCAGCCCCAGCATTTT. Translated: CASSQNYRNQPQHF.